The 11 T cell receptor beta chains reported below all come from one sample, sequenced in a study of a mutant IDH1 vaccine in newly diagnosed glioma. The sample's time point: baseline, week 1 (first vaccination visit). The sample's treatment: pre-vaccination baseline after standard-of-care therapy. Assay: immunoSEQ multiplex PCR; the TCRdb copy retains only in-frame clones and omits some. Of under 90,000 clones listed, more than 65% were seen once; the top ten hold roughly 8%. The input for sequencing was PBMCs, taken from a glioma patient treated with radiotherapy, temozolomide or both. Receptors originate from a man over 45 with glioma.

V is TRBV6-5 and J is TRBJ2-7; possibly TRBD2 for D (6 bases). The germline V gene encodes CDR1 MNHEY and CDR2 SVGAGI. The ends were cut back, 0 bases at V and 0 bases at J, with 9 bases in the middle. This CDR3 comprises 15 residues. The CDR3 nucleotides read TGTGCCAGCAGTTACTCGATCGGGGGCTCCTACGAGCAGTACTTC. Protein product: CASSYSIGGSYEQYF.

The V and J genes are TRBV7-8 and TRBJ1-2; maybe TRBD1 (6 bases). CDR1 SGHVS and CDR2 FQNEAQ come from the germline V gene. The CDR3 is 13 residues long. With 1 base removed from V and 8 bases from J, the gap between germline ends came to 11 bases. CDR3 DNA: TGTGCCAGCAGCTTAGAGGCAGGGGAAGGCTACACCTTC. It yields the protein CASSLEAGEGYTF.

This chain joins TRBV7-9 and TRBJ2-7; possibly TRBD1 for D (6 bases). Trimming took off 1 base at V and 1 base at J, with 14 bases between the two ends. Germline V gene sequence: CDR1 SEHNR, CDR2 FQNEAQ (reference sequence). The CDR3 runs to 16 residues. The CDR3 loop is CASSLEVLGGSYEQYF. CDR3 bases: TGTGCCAGCAGCTTAGAGGTTCTAGGGGGTTCCTACGAGCAGTACTTC.

V gene TRBV6-5 combines with J gene TRBJ2-1; weak D call: TRBD2 (6 bases). There are 12 residues in the CDR3. Germline CDR1 MNHEY, CDR2 SVGAGI. Trimming removed 4 bases from V and 9 bases from J, with 10 bases in between. The CDR3 DNA sequence: TGTGCCAGCAGTTTGGGGGGACTTGAGCAGTTCTTC. Translating it yields CASSLGGLEQFF.

The V and J genes are TRBV29-1 and TRBJ2-1; a possible D gene is TRBD1 (5 bases). The CDR3 totals 12 residues. Looked up from germline, CDR1 is SQVTM and CDR2 is ANQGSEA. Trimming pared 7 bases from V and 4 bases from J, leaving 11 bases between. The CDR3 DNA follows: TGCAGCGCCCTGACAGCTTACAATGAGCAGTTCTTC. Translation gives CSALTAYNEQFF.

The CDR3: CAITGGDGEQFF. In nucleotides, the CDR3 is TGTGCCATCACTGGAGGGGACGGTGAGCAGTTCTTC. This chain connects TRBV10-3 to TRBJ2-1, with D perhaps TRBD2 (6 bases). With 7 bases removed from V and 9 bases from J, the gap between germline ends came to 13 bases. Germline assignment: CDR1 ENHRY and CDR2 SYGVKD. This CDR3 contains 12 residues.

This chain joins TRBV7-2 and TRBJ2-3, with TRBD1 as a possible D gene (7 bases). This CDR3 is 15 amino acids long. V was pared by 5 bases and J by 2 bases, with 14 bases between. Germline values: CDR1 SGHTA, CDR2 FQGNSA. The CDR3 reads CASSRRGDDTDTQYF. The DNA for the CDR3 is TGTGCCAGCAGCCGCAGGGGGGATGACACAGATACGCAGTATTTT.

The chain carries TRBV6-6 and TRBJ2-7; tentative D call: TRBD1 (6 bases). The germline gives CDR1 MNHNY, CDR2 SVGAGI (reference sequence). V was pared by 5 bases and J by 4 bases, with 9 bases between. The CDR3 sequence is 12 residues long. In DNA, the CDR3 is TGTGCCAGCAGTGATCAGGGGTACGAGCAGTACTTC. Encoded protein: CASSDQGYEQYF.

Only a few counts were recorded for this clone. The chain carries TRBV9 and TRBJ1-4; D is ambiguous. With 0 bases removed from V and 13 bases from J, the gap between germline ends came to 13 bases. Germline CDR1 reads SGDLS; CDR2 reads YYNGEE. This CDR3 contains 13 residues. The CDR3 region has the DNA TGTGCCAGCAGCGTAGAGGCCAACAGCCGACTGTTTTTT. Encoded protein: CASSVEANSRLFF. The full variable domain, with the rest looked up from reference TRBV9 and TRBJ1-4, is DSGVTQTPKHLITATGQRVTLRCSPRSGDLSVYWYQQSLDQGLQFLIQYYNGEERAKGNILERFSAQQFPDLHSELNLSSLELGDSALYFCASSVEANSRLFFGSGTQLSVL.

The chain combines TRBV5-1 with TRBJ2-7; D gene ambiguous. Per germline, CDR1 SGHRS and CDR2 YFSETQ. The CDR3 length is 13 residues. Trimming left V 0 bases short and J 4 bases short, with 8 bases between. This chain's CDR3 is CASSLGESYEQYF. The CDR3 DNA is TGCGCCAGCAGCTTGGGGGAATCATACGAGCAGTACTTC.

This chain uses TRBV7-9 with TRBJ1-6, with D unresolved. V dropped 6 bases and J dropped 2 bases, with 8 bases sitting between them. The CDR3 contains 14 residues. Germline V gives CDR1 SEHNR, CDR2 FQNEAQ (reference sequence). CDR3 sequence reads: CASRDGPYNSPLHF. CDR3 sequence (DNA): TGTGCCAGCAGAGATGGCCCCTATAATTCACCCCTCCACTTT.